Below, one T cell receptor beta chain is given with its context. This clonotype was picked up a small number of times. The antigen this receptor binds is unknown. No qualities accompany the bases; no much larger clone lies one base away. The junction carries 9 bases between V and J, which are trimmed by 5 bases and 4 bases respectively. Spanning cysteine to phenylalanine, the CDR3 consists of 12 amino acids. Only the CDR3 portion is preserved as DNA: 36 bases, with reading frame beginning at the first base. The CDR1 and CDR2 encoded by the germline V gene are SGHTA and FQGNSA. This sample stems from a study of early T cells in non-severe SARS-CoV-2 infection (dated by TCRdb to the early 2020s). Concerning the study at large: TCR sequencing used bulk RNA from unsorted whole blood, so alpha and beta chains could not be paired. General conclusions and limits of the study: VDJdb matching was skewed toward anti-spike CD8 responses and likely underestimated virus-specific expansions, missing private and CD4 specificities.

The library was obtained by 5' RACE. Sequencing used a NextSeq 500. In the TCR library protocol, unique molecular identifiers were attached to individual cDNA molecules to correct for PCR bias and sequencing error. TCR alpha and beta chains were both sequenced, and the abundances of alpha and beta sequences in each sample were closely correlated with each other. In the original analysis: V gene, J gene and CDR3 annotation of TCR sequences was performed with Decombinator V4. TCRs were defined as expanded if a significant change between any two time points was detected under a Poisson model with p below 0.0001. Abundances of TCRs were expressed as counts per million after normalisation to the total number of TCRs sequenced in each sample. MAIT TCRs were defined by TRAV1-2 paired with TRAJ12, TRAJ20 or TRAJ33, and iNKT TCRs by TRAV10 paired with TRAJ18. A search of VDJdb, accessed on 1 November 2021, was run for TCRs annotated to CMV, EBV and SARS-CoV-2, with TCRs annotated for multiple antigens excluded. The public sequencing data were trimmed at Q25 with fastp and processed into clonotypes with MiXCR by TCRdb, which kept only in-frame beta chains. Each entry is one CDR3 protein sequence, shown with its most common DNA and genes. TCRdb, not the authors, supplied the V and J calls. Within this sample are 90,000 to 130,000 distinct CDR3 sequences, with 9% to 13% of them counted one time only. The ten most abundant clones make up less than 3.5% of the sample.

This was a case-control study nested in a cohort of healthcare workers in London, UK, who had nasopharyngeal swab PCR tests and blood samples taken every week. Healthcare workers were recruited between 23 and 31 March 2020, during the week of the UK lockdown, and were followed weekly for up to roughly 15 weeks. Sequenced input: whole blood. The sequence was collected from an adult who was a healthcare worker with PCR-confirmed SARS-CoV-2 infection or an uninfected control (not recorded which). Recombination linked TRBV7-2 to TRBJ2-7, with the D gene not confidently named. DNA sequence: TGTGCCAGCAGCGGGGTGGGGTACGAGCAGTACTTC. It translates as CASSGVGYEQYF.